One sample yielded the 4 T cell receptor beta chains listed below, sequenced in a study of blood T cell repertoires in COVID-19. Produced via immunoSEQ multiplex PCR; TCRdb's table is partial and in-frame only. The sample carries about 200,000 clones, roughly 94% recorded once. Material: peripheral blood. Receptors were obtained from a man younger than 40 with COVID-19, enrolled during active disease.

The chain combines TRBV25-1 with TRBJ1-2; D is undetermined. V lost 4 bases and J lost 8, with 14 bases in between. This CDR3 has 13 residues. Germline V gene lookup returns CDR1 MGHDK and CDR2 SYGVNS. CDR3 DNA: TGTGCCAGCAGTGTCACCCCGGGCGGGGGCTACACCTTC. Its translation: CASSVTPGGGYTF.

V usage is TRBV5-1 and J usage is TRBJ2-7; 10 nucleotides line up with TRBD2. This CDR3 spans 15 amino acids. Germline loops: CDR1 SGHRS, CDR2 YFSETQ. V trimming: 4 bases; J trimming: 4 bases; junction bases outside the gene matches: 8. The CDR3 spells CASSVTETSGYEQYF. The CDR3 region has the DNA TGCGCCAGCAGCGTAACCGAGACTAGCGGGTACGAGCAGTACTTC. Complete variable domain (other parts from reference TRBV5-1 and TRBJ2-7): KAGVTQTPRYLIKTRGQQVTLSCSPISGHRSVSWYQQTPGQGLQFLFEYFSETQRNKGNFPGRFSGRQFSNSRSEMNVSTLELGDSALYLCASSVTETSGYEQYFGPGTRLTVT.

The CDR3 is CASSAPTGRASYNEQFF. CDR3 nucleotides: TGCGCCAGCAGCGCACCAACTGGGCGAGCCTCCTACAATGAGCAGTTCTTC. V usage is TRBV5-1 and J usage is TRBJ2-1; D is unclear. The length of the CDR3 is 17 residues. Trimming pared 4 bases from V and 0 bases from J, leaving 17 bases between. In germline, CDR1 is SGHRS, CDR2 YFSETQ.

The V gene is TRBV12-3 or TRBV12-4, the J gene TRBJ1-1; D gene ambiguous. The V gene lost 3 bases and the J gene lost 7 bases, with 12 bases spanning the gap. The CDR3 extends over 13 amino acids. CDR3 protein: CASSFPGGYEAFF. The CDR3 coding sequence is TGTGCCAGCAGTTTCCCGGGAGGCTATGAAGCTTTCTTT.